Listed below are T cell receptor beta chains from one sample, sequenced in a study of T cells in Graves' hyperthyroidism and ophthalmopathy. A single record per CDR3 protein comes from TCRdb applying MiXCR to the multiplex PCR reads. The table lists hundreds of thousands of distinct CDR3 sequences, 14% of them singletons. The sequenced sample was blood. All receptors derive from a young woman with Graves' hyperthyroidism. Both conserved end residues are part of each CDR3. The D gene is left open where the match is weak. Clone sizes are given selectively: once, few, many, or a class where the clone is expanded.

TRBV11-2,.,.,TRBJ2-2,CASGDINTGELFF,TGTGCCAGCGGGGACATCAACACCGGGGAGCTGTTTTTT
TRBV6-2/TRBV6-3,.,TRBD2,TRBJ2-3,CASSYPPLAGGRRTQYF,TGTGCCAGCAGTTACCCCCCACTAGCGGGAGGGCGGCGGACGCAGTATTTT
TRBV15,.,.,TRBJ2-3,CATSRSSLGDTQYF,TGTGCCACCAGCAGGTCATCCCTGGGGGATACGCAGTATTTT
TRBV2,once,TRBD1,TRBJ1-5,CASSQVDRDSQPQHF,TGCGCCAGCAGCCAAGTCGACAGGGATAGTCAGCCCCAGCATTTT
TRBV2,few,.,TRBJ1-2,CASSERGGVDGYTF,TGTGCCAGCAGTGAACGGGGCGGCGTAGATGGCTACACCTTC
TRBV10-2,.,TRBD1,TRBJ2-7,CASLRTGSHEQYF,TGCGCCTCCTTGAGGACAGGATCCCACGAGCAGTACTTC
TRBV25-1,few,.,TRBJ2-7,CASSYRDVSYEQYF,TGTGCCAGCAGTTACCGGGACGTATCCTACGAGCAGTACTTC
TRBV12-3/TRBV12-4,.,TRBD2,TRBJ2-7,CASSSQAGLYEQYF,TGTGCCAGCAGTTCTCAAGCGGGACTCTACGAGCAGTACTTC
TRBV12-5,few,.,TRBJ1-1,CASGLGGGTEAFF,TGTGCTAGTGGTTTGGGGGGGGGCACTGAAGCTTTCTTT
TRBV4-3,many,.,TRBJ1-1,CASSQGSRGRLAFF,TGCGCCAGCAGCCAGGGCTCCAGGGGTAGATTGGCTTTCTTT
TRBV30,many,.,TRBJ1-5,CAWSVRPNQPQHF,TGTGCCTGGAGTGTACGGCCTAATCAGCCCCAGCATTTT
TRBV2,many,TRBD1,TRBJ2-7,CASSPQGVYEQYF,TGTGCCAGCAGTCCCCAGGGGGTCTACGAGCAGTACTTC
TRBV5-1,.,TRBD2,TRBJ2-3,CASSLARAGGDTQYF,TGCGCCAGCAGCTTGGCTCGAGCGGGGGGAGATACGCAGTATTTT
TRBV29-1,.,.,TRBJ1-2,CSVKSQGWLNYGYTF,TGCAGCGTCAAATCACAGGGTTGGTTGAACTATGGCTACACCTTC
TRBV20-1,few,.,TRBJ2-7,CSARDQLAVSPYEQYF,TGCAGTGCTAGAGATCAATTAGCGGTCTCCCCCTACGAGCAGTACTTC
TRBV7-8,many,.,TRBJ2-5,CASSLKRALQETQYF,TGTGCCAGCAGCCTCAAGCGGGCCCTCCAAGAGACCCAGTACTTC
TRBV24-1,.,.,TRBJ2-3,CATSPHYTDTQYF,TGTGCCACCAGTCCCCACTACACAGATACGCAGTATTTT
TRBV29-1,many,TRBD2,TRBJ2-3,CSVTLLLAGGTDTQYF,TGCAGCGTTACACTACTCCTAGCGGGGGGGACAGATACGCAGTATTTT
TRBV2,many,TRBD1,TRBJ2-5,CASSYRDRQETRYF,TGTGCCAGCAGTTACCGGGACAGGCAAGAGACCCGGTACTTC
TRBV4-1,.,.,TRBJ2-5,CASSQEGREETQYF,TGCGCCAGCAGCCAAGAGGGCAGGGAAGAGACCCAGTACTTC
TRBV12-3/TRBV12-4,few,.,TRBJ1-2,CASSLEPFSGYTF,TGTGCCAGCAGTTTAGAACCCTTCTCTGGCTACACCTTC
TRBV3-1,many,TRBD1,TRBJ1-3,CASSQADRATIYF,TGTGCCAGCAGCCAAGCGGACAGGGCGACCATATATTTT
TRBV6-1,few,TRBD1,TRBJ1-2,CASSAGGLSYGYTF,TGTGCCAGCAGCGCAGGGGGATTAAGCTATGGCTACACCTTC
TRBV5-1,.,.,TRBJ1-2,CASSPPLGAKTF,TGCGCCAGCAGCCCCCCCTTGGGGGCGAAGACCTTC
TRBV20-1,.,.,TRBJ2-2,CSASVRGTNTGELFF,TGCAGTGCTAGCGTGAGGGGGACAAACACCGGGGAGCTGTTTTTT